This TCR beta chain was sequenced in a study of cytomegalovirus exposure and HLA in healthy donors. Study results and caveats: A later analysis by the authors found several of the most significant clusters apparently linked to common viral pathogens. Reportedly, HLA-A and HLA-B alleles of most subjects were accurately predicted from TCR beta.

The study sampled nominally healthy donors, though unrecorded immune exposures were likely. Germline lookup yields CDR1 MDHEN and CDR2 SYDVKM. The V end lost 1 base, the J end lost 4 bases, and 13 bases lay between the germline ends. This CDR3 region has 15 residues. 60 Vbeta and 13 Jbeta primers were used in PCR. Method: immunoSEQ multiplex PCR; TCRdb's copy keeps in-frame clones and lacks some. The sample lists around 99,000 clones, around 77% occurring once. This clone was counted once. The antigen is unknown. Sequencing was carried out using PBMCs. The sequence came from a middle-aged man in good health and CMV-seropositive. The chain links TRBV28 to TRBJ1-1, with D perhaps TRBD1 (6 bases). CDR3 sequence reads: CASSLSLGAGTEAFF. CDR3 DNA: TGTGCCAGCAGTTTATCTCTGGGGGCGGGCACTGAAGCTTTCTTT.